The 27 T cell receptor beta chains below come from one sample, sequenced in a study of spatial heterogeneity in lung cancer. The time point: sample taken at primary tumor resection. Whole RNA from tumor, nontumor lung or frozen PBMC was sequenced unsorted. TCRdb processed the 5' RACE reads anew with MiXCR; each CDR3 protein has one entry. The sample contains about 85,000 distinct CDR3 sequences, approximately 20% of which appear only once. Sample: PBMCs, taken at surgery. The receptors stem from a male donor with early-stage non-small cell lung cancer.

The chain is built from TRBV6-5 and TRBJ1-1, with TRBD1 matching 8 bases. Germline V gene lookup returns CDR1 MNHEY and CDR2 SVGAGI. V dropped 5 bases and J dropped 4; count of bases not matched to a gene: 9. This CDR3 has 15 amino acids. The CDR3 DNA follows: TGTGCCAGCAGTCCTTCGACAGGGGCACGCACTGAAGCTTTCTTT. Translation: CASSPSTGARTEAFF.

This clonotype was detected a few times. The chain couples TRBV5-8 to TRBJ2-7; 8 positions match TRBD2. Germline V CDR1 and CDR2: SGHTS, YDEGEE. This CDR3 comprises 14 residues. With V trimmed by 5 bases and J by 0 bases, 4 bases remained unmatched. The CDR3 spells CASRRGLVSYEQYF. The CDR3 DNA follows: TGTGCCAGCAGGCGGGGACTAGTCTCCTACGAGCAGTACTTC. The full variable domain, in which reference TRBV5-8 and TRBJ2-7 provide the parts outside the CDR3, is EAGVTQSPTHLIKTRGQQATLRCSPISGHTSVYWYQQALGLGLQFLLWYDEGEERNRGNFPPRFSGRQFPNYSSELNVNALELEDSALYLCASRRGLVSYEQYFGPGTRLTVT.

The rearrangement uses TRBV7-2 and TRBJ1-2; TRBD1 agrees at 7 bases. CDR3 length: 14 residues. CDR1 is SGHTA, CDR2 FQGNSA, per germline. J gave up 2 bases and V 4 bases, and 4 bases lay outside the gene matches. The CDR3 DNA reads TGTGCCAGCAGCTCGGCGACAGGGAACTATGGCTACACCTTC. It specifies CASSSATGNYGYTF.

This rearrangement joins TRBV6-5 to TRBJ2-3; TRBD2 might be the D (6 bases). V lost 6 bases and J 6 bases, leaving 13 bases between the germline ends. This CDR3 has 13 residues. CDR1 is MNHEY, CDR2 SVGAGI, per germline. CDR3 bases: TGTGCCAGCAGGGCAGCGGGTTCGGATACGCAGTATTTT. Amino acids: CASRAAGSDTQYF.

This clonotype was seen only a few times. This chain joins TRBV29-1 and TRBJ1-1; tentative D call: TRBD1 (6 bases). This CDR3 contains 12 residues. The V and J ends lost 6 bases and 6 bases respectively, with 14 bases between them. Per the germline V gene, CDR1 is SQVTM and CDR2 is ANQGSEA. This CDR3 is CSVQGSSAEAFF. For the CDR3, the DNA is TGCAGCGTACAGGGTTCCTCAGCTGAAGCTTTCTTT.

This clonotype has a handful of counts. V and J are TRBV6-5 and TRBJ1-4; TRBD1 might be the D (6 bases). The CDR3 spans 14 residues. Germline V gene sequence: CDR1 MNHEY, CDR2 SVGAGI. Between the trimmed V and J ends, which lost 6 bases and 4 bases, there was a span of 12 bases. CDR3 DNA sequence: TGTGCCAGCAGCACCGGGACACATAATGAAAAACTGTTTTTT. It encodes CASSTGTHNEKLFF.

This clonotype occurred a few times. The CDR3 loop reads CASSQGPETGDYEQYF. Here the CDR3 DNA reads TGTGCCAGCAGCCAAGGTCCAGAGACCGGGGACTACGAGCAGTACTTC. The chain combines TRBV4-2 with TRBJ2-7, with D perhaps matching TRBD2 (5 bases). Deletions cut 1 base from V and 3 bases from J, with 16 bases between. Germline V gene lookup returns CDR1 LGHNA and CDR2 YNFKEQ. This CDR3 comprises 16 residues.

The DNA for the CDR3 is TGTGCCAGCAGACGACTAGCGGGAGGGGAGCAGTTCTTC. It codes for CASRRLAGGEQFF. The chain combines TRBV6-5 with TRBJ2-1; TRBD2 matches 14 bases. The length of the CDR3 is 13 residues. Germline V gene sequence: CDR1 MNHEY, CDR2 SVGAGI. Unmatched junction bases numbered 2, after V lost 6 bases and J lost 10 bases.

On this clonotype: A clone one base away is much larger, so this may be a read error. The chain recombines TRBV19 with TRBJ2-4, with a possible D match to TRBD1 (6 bases). The DNA matches TRBJ2-1 better at its end, which makes the J call doubtful. The CDR3 runs to 14 residues. Germline assignment: CDR1 LNHDA and CDR2 SQIVND (reference sequence). The CDR3 reads CASSSDRRKNIQFF. The CDR3 region has the DNA TGTGCCAGTAGCTCGGACAGACGCAAAAACATTCAGTTCTTC.

The rearrangement links TRBV7-6 to TRBJ1-4; TRBD1 agrees at 11 bases. Germline V gene sequence: CDR1 SGHVS, CDR2 FNYEAQ. After removal of 5 bases from V and 8 bases from J, the junction contained 4 bases not matched to a gene. CDR3 size: 14 residues. CDR3 residues: CASSRGQGEEKLFF. DNA of the CDR3: TGTGCCAGCAGCCGGGGACAGGGGGAGGAAAAACTGTTTTTT.

This clonotype turned up a few times. J is TRBJ2-6 and V is TRBV7-2; a weak D match, TRBD2 (5 bases). This CDR3 comprises 16 residues. The germline CDR1 and CDR2 sequences are SGHTA and FQGNSA. V dropped 5 bases and J dropped 2 bases, with 13 bases sitting between them. The CDR3 DNA reads TGTGCCAGCAGCAACACGGGCGGGCCTGGGGCCAACGTCCTGACTTTC. It translates to CASSNTGGPGANVLTF.

The V and J genes are TRBV25-1 and TRBJ2-5; D unresolved. Germline lookup yields CDR1 MGHDK and CDR2 SYGVNS. The CDR3 spans 14 residues. Trimming cost V 5 bases and J 3 bases, with 13 bases left between them. As DNA, the CDR3 is TGTGCCAGCAGTCCCCGGAACTGGGAAGAGACCCAGTACTTC. Encoded protein: CASSPRNWEETQYF.

V gene TRBV2 combines with J gene TRBJ2-7, with 10 nucleotides matching TRBD2. CDR3 length: 17 residues. The germline V gene has CDR1 SNHLY and CDR2 FYNNEI. V was pared by 9 bases and J by 6 bases, with 20 bases of the junction left unmatched. CDR3 DNA: TGTGCCAGTGGAGGCCGAAGTACGAGCGGGGGGGCTGCCGAGCAGTACTTC. Protein product: CASGGRSTSGGAAEQYF.

The chain has TRBV11-2 and TRBJ2-5, with a weak D call TRBD2 (5 bases). Germline V gives CDR1 SGHAT, CDR2 FQNNGV. V was clipped by 0 bases and J by 3 bases, with 8 bases between them. The CDR3 has 14 residues. The CDR3 bases are TGTGCCAGCAGCTTAGAGCGGGCCAAAGAGACCCAGTACTTC. Translated: CASSLERAKETQYF.

The rearrangement links TRBV5-1 to TRBJ1-1; D not certain. CDR1 is SGHRS and CDR2 is YFSETQ in the germline V gene. This CDR3 region has 15 residues. V lost 4 bases and J lost 5, with 18 bases in between. In DNA form, the CDR3 reads TGCGCCAGCAGCGAAGGAACCACCTTGCCTACTGAAGCTTTCTTT. It is translated as CASSEGTTLPTEAFF.

The gene calls are TRBV11-2 and TRBJ1-4, with D possibly TRBD1 on 5 matching bases. CDR3 length: 15 amino acids. The germline V gene encodes CDR1 SGHAT and CDR2 FQNNGV. With 1 base removed from V and 8 bases from J, the gap between germline ends came to 14 bases. The CDR3 sequence: CASSLVGTQAEKLFF. In DNA form, the CDR3 reads TGTGCCAGCAGCTTAGTTGGGACTCAGGCCGAAAAACTGTTTTTT.

The chain recombines TRBV28 with TRBJ1-1; no reliable D call. In germline, CDR1 is MDHEN, CDR2 SYDVKM. V dropped 7 bases and J dropped 7 bases, with 7 bases sitting between them. CDR3 length equals 10 residues. The CDR3 is CASTHGEAFF. The CDR3 region has the DNA TGTGCCAGCACACACGGTGAAGCTTTCTTT.

This clonotype was seen repeatedly, ten times or more. The chain employs TRBV11-3 and TRBJ2-1; a weak D match, TRBD2 (5 bases). CDR1 is SGHNT, CDR2 YENEEA, per germline. With 5 bases removed from V and 7 bases from J, the gap between germline ends came to 12 bases. The CDR3 has 13 residues. CDR3 loop: CASSLQLGNEQFF. CDR3 DNA: TGTGCCAGCAGCCTCCAACTAGGGAATGAGCAGTTCTTC.

This clonotype showed up many times. This sequence joins TRBV7-6 and TRBJ2-3; 11 bases are shared with TRBD2. The CDR3 is made up of 17 amino acids. Trimming removed 6 bases from V and 5 bases from J; junction bases left unmatched: 13. Germline V lookup: CDR1 SGHVS, CDR2 FNYEAQ. CDR3 DNA: TGTGCCAGCAGAGGGGGACTAGCGGATGGTGGATTAGATACGCAGTATTTT. This sequence encodes CASRGGLADGGLDTQYF.

This clonotype was detected ten times or more. This chain links TRBV3-1 with TRBJ2-7; a weak D match, TRBD2 (5 bases). The germline V and J ends were trimmed by 4 bases and 4 bases, with 11 bases remaining between them. The CDR3 covers 13 residues. Germline V gene sequence: CDR1 LGHDT, CDR2 YNNKEL (reference sequence). The CDR3 bases are TGTGCCAGCAGCCTTGGCGAGGGTTACGAGCAGTACTTC. It specifies CASSLGEGYEQYF.

In its sample, this clonotype was seen many times. CDR3 sequence (DNA): TGCAGCGTTCAGACAGGGTGGACTGAAGCTTTCTTT. Protein: CSVQTGWTEAFF. V is TRBV29-1 and J is TRBJ1-1; 7 bases agree with TRBD1. The germline V gene encodes CDR1 SQVTM and CDR2 ANQGSEA. This CDR3 contains 12 residues. V shed 5 bases, J shed 5 bases, and the junction held 5 bases outside the gene matches. Combining the CDR3 with reference TRBV29-1 and TRBJ1-1 gives the whole variable domain SAVISQKPSRDICQRGTSLTIQCQVDSQVTMMFWYRQQPGQSLTLIATANQGSEATYESGFVIDKFPISRPNLTFSTLTVSNMSPEDSSIYLCSVQTGWTEAFFGQGTRLTVV.

The chain joins TRBV4-2 to TRBJ2-5; D is possibly TRBD1 (6 bases). The germline V and J ends were trimmed by 0 bases and 4 bases, with 9 bases remaining between them. The germline gives CDR1 LGHNA, CDR2 YNFKEQ. The CDR3 is 14 amino acids. As DNA, the CDR3 is TGTGCCAGCAGCCAAGAGGGCAGGGGAGAGACCCAGTACTTC. Protein: CASSQEGRGETQYF.

The sample holds a few counts of this clonotype. The chain's CDR3 is CSASPTGVYEQYF. CDR3 DNA sequence: TGCAGTGCTTCACCCACAGGGGTCTACGAGCAGTACTTC. The J gene is TRBJ2-7, the V gene TRBV20-1; 7 nucleotides agree with TRBD1. After removal of 5 bases from V and 3 bases from J, the junction contained 7 bases not matched to a gene. CDR1 and CDR2 (germline): DFQATT, SNEGSKA (reference sequence). This CDR3 spans 13 amino acids.

The V and J genes are TRBV7-2 and TRBJ2-1; possibly TRBD1 or TRBD2 for D (7 bases each). From germline, CDR1 is SGHTA and CDR2 FQGNSA. V shed 0 bases and J shed 13 bases, with 10 bases lying between them. CDR3 length equals 12 residues. CDR3 nucleotides: TGTGCCAGCAGCTTAGCGGGAGGGGGCCAGTTCTTC. Amino acids: CASSLAGGGQFF.

The CDR3 reads CASSPSQGAYEQYF. CDR3 DNA: TGTGCCAGCAGCCCGAGCCAGGGGGCGTACGAGCAGTACTTC. The rearrangement links TRBV11-3 to TRBJ2-7; 8 bases line up with TRBD1. The V and J ends lost 5 bases and 4 bases, in that order; junction bases with no gene match: 7. The germline CDR1 and CDR2 sequences are SGHNT and YENEEA. The CDR3 runs 14 residues.

This clonotype has only a few counts. This chain links TRBV20-1 with TRBJ2-2; D is perhaps TRBD1 (6 bases). V gave up 5 bases and J gave up 1 base, with 14 bases separating them. The CDR3 consists of 15 residues. The germline V gene encodes CDR1 DFQATT and CDR2 SNEGSKA (reference sequence). This CDR3 reads CSAQPGHKNTGELFF. In nucleotides, the CDR3 is TGCAGTGCTCAACCGGGACACAAGAACACCGGGGAGCTGTTTTTT.

The chain joins TRBV7-2 to TRBJ1-5, with D possibly TRBD1 on 5 matching bases. V lost 1 base and J lost 4, with 11 bases in between. Germline CDR1 reads SGHTA; CDR2 reads FQGNSA. This CDR3 has 15 amino acids. The CDR3, as DNA: TGTGCCAGCAGCTTAGGCGACAGCTGGAATCAGCCCCAGCATTTT. Its translation: CASSLGDSWNQPQHF.